These 10 T cell receptor beta chains were sequenced from one sample in a study of blood T cell repertoires in COVID-19. TCRdb's copy holds only in-frame clones and misses some; the assay was immunoSEQ multiplex PCR. This sample has 150,000 to 200,000 clones, with around nine tenths found just once. The sample consisted of peripheral blood. The receptors were gathered from a man between 18 and 29 years old with active or convalescent COVID-19.

This clone is a singleton in its sample. The rearrangement links TRBV25-1 to TRBJ1-1, with D possibly being TRBD1 (5 bases). The CDR3 loop spans 13 amino acids. V lost 10 bases and J 3 bases, leaving 15 bases between the germline ends. Germline values: CDR1 MGHDK, CDR2 SYGVNS. The CDR3 loop reads CATGGEGYTEAFF. CDR3 bases: TGTGCCACCGGCGGGGAGGGGTACACTGAAGCTTTCTTT. Full variable domain (remainder filled in from reference TRBV25-1 and TRBJ1-1): EADIYQTPRYLVIGTGKKITLECSQTMGHDKMYWYQQDPGMELHLIHYSYGVNSTEKGDLSSESTVSRIRTEHFPLTLESARPSHTSQYLCATGGEGYTEAFFGQGTRLTVV.

The chain uses TRBV18 and TRBJ2-3, with D perhaps TRBD2 (5 bases). The germline CDR1 and CDR2 sequences are KGHSH and LQKENI. This CDR3 has 13 amino acids. V was cut by 3 bases and J by 5 bases, with 9 bases left in between. The CDR3 sequence: CASSPSREDTQYF. CDR3 nucleotide sequence: TGTGCCAGCTCACCGTCCCGGGAAGATACGCAGTATTTT.

This clone has just one count. The genes are TRBV5-4 and TRBJ2-1, with 9 bases matching TRBD2. V was pared by 0 bases and J by 3 bases, with 4 bases of the junction left unmatched. This CDR3 has 16 residues. Germline V lookup: CDR1 SGHNT, CDR2 YYREEE (reference sequence). The CDR3 loop reads CASSLGLAVNYNEQFF. The DNA of the CDR3 is TGTGCCAGCAGCTTGGGACTAGCGGTGAACTACAATGAGCAGTTCTTC. Filled out from reference TRBV5-4 and TRBJ2-1, the complete variable domain reads ETGVTQSPTHLIKTRGQQVTLRCSSQSGHNTVSWYQQALGQGPQFIFQYYREEENGRGNFPPRFSGLQFPNYSSELNVNALELDDSALYLCASSLGLAVNYNEQFFGPGTRLTVL.

The genes are TRBV10-3 and TRBJ2-5; D gene unclear. CDR3 length equals 11 residues. With 0 bases removed from V and 7 bases from J, the gap between germline ends came to 3 bases. The germline gives CDR1 ENHRY, CDR2 SYGVKD. The CDR3 sequence is CAISESATQYF. DNA for the CDR3: TGTGCCATCAGTGAGTCGGCGACCCAGTACTTC.

This rearrangement joins TRBV6-6 to TRBJ2-2; 7 bases agree with TRBD1. Germline V CDR1 and CDR2: MNHNY, SVGAGI (reference sequence). The CDR3 consists of 14 residues. The junction had 3 bases not matched to a gene; V was cut back by 4 bases and J by 4 bases. The CDR3 loop is CASSLDRATGELFF. CDR3 sequence (DNA): TGTGCCAGCAGTTTAGACAGGGCCACCGGGGAGCTGTTTTTT.

The chain recombines TRBV15 with TRBJ1-5; TRBD1 matches at 7 bases. After removal of 3 bases from V and 2 bases from J, the junction contained 4 bases not matched to a gene. Per germline, CDR1 LNHNV and CDR2 YYDKDF (reference sequence). The CDR3 loop spans 15 amino acids. The CDR3 nucleotides are TGTGCCACCAGCAGGGTAGGACAGGGCAATCAGCCCCAGCATTTT. As protein: CATSRVGQGNQPQHF.

This chain joins TRBV13 and TRBJ1-1, with D tentatively TRBD1 (5 bases). This CDR3 comprises 15 residues. Germline lookup yields CDR1 PRHDT and CDR2 FYEKMQ (reference sequence). Trimming left V 5 bases short and J 0 bases short, with 13 bases between. The CDR3 bases are TGTGCCAGCAGCCATGCACGGGGGATGAACACTGAAGCTTTCTTT. Its translation: CASSHARGMNTEAFF.

The chain combines TRBV3-1 (or the pseudogene TRBV3-2) with TRBJ1-1; no firm D call. V lost 6 bases to trimming and J lost 6 bases, with 14 bases between them. The CDR3 is made up of 13 amino acids. From germline, CDR1 is LGHDT and CDR2 YNNKEL (reference sequence). Here the CDR3 DNA reads TGTGCCAGCAGGCTCCACCGAGTGGCTGAAGCTTTCTTT. Amino acid sequence: CASRLHRVAEAFF.

The chain has TRBV2 and TRBJ1-6; D remains ambiguous. The CDR3 has 16 amino acids. V lost 5 bases and J 0 bases, leaving 11 bases between the germline ends. Germline-derived CDR1 and CDR2 are SNHLY and FYNNEI. Here the CDR3 DNA reads TGTGCCAGCAGTTATAACGCGCGCTCCTATAATTCACCCCTCCACTTT. Protein sequence: CASSYNARSYNSPLHF. The entire variable domain, with the rest obtained from reference TRBV2 and TRBJ1-6, is as follows: EPEVTQTPSHQVTQMGQEVILRCVPISNHLYFYWYRQILGQKVEFLVSFYNNEISEKSEIFDDQFSVERPDGSNFTLKIRSTKLEDSAMYFCASSYNARSYNSPLHFGNGTRLTVT.

The rearrangement joins TRBV16 to TRBJ2-5; no firm D call. Trimming left V 1 base short and J 0 bases short, with 9 bases between. There are 15 residues in the CDR3. Germline V gene sequence: CDR1 KGHSY, CDR2 FQNENV. The CDR3: CASSQLSADQETQYF. The DNA for the CDR3 is TGTGCCAGCAGCCAATTGTCGGCGGACCAAGAGACCCAGTACTTC.